A selection of T cell receptor beta chains follows, all from one sample in a study of OX40 agonist ivuxolimab in advanced cancers. Profiled with immunoSEQ multiplex PCR; TCRdb holds only in-frame clones, not every one. The table shows about 48,000 clones, with approximately 84% occurring only once. Sequenced material: CD4+ or CD8+ T cells sorted from blood, taken in a trial of the OX40 agonist ivuxolimab. Source of these receptors: an adult with an advanced solid tumor such as melanoma, head and neck, liver or kidney cancer. Both conserved end residues are part of each CDR3. Fields, in order: V gene, clone size, D gene, J gene, CDR3 DNA, CDR3 protein. The D gene is left open where the match is weak. A row's size may be missing; if present it is once, few, many or a size class.

TRBV27,.,.,TRBJ1-1,TGTGCCAGCAGGGGGTCCGGGGGAACTGAAGCTTTCTTT,CASRGSGGTEAFF
TRBV6-1,.,TRBD2,TRBJ2-3,TGTGCCAGCAGTGAGACCCCTAGCGGGGTCACAGATACGCAGTATTTT,CASSETPSGVTDTQYF
TRBV7-2,few,.,TRBJ2-7,TGTGCCAGCAGCCCGGGACGTAGATCCTACGAGCAGTACTTC,CASSPGRRSYEQYF
TRBV7-2,.,TRBD2,TRBJ2-3,TGTGCCAGCAGCTCTACTAGCGGGCCCACAGATACGCAGTATTTT,CASSSTSGPTDTQYF
TRBV6-6,.,TRBD1,TRBJ1-3,TGTGCCAGCAGTTCGGACAGGATAGGAACTGGAAACACCATATATTTT,CASSSDRIGTGNTIYF
TRBV9,.,TRBD1,TRBJ2-5,TGTGCCAGCAGCGTACAGGACAGGGGAGAGACCCAGTACTTC,CASSVQDRGETQYF
TRBV7-3,.,.,TRBJ2-2,TGTGCCAGCAGCCCGAAAACTAGTACCGGGGAGCTGTTTTTT,CASSPKTSTGELFF
TRBV5-1,once,.,TRBJ2-7,TGCGCCAGCAGCTTGGCCGGGGAATCTCACGAGCAGTACTTC,CASSLAGESHEQYF
TRBV30,few,.,TRBJ1-5,TGTGCCTGGAGTGTTCTCTCGGTTGGTAGCAATCAGCCCCAGCATTTT,CAWSVLSVGSNQPQHF
TRBV9,.,.,TRBJ2-3,TGTGCCAGCAGCGTTAGGGCTTATAGCACAGATACGCAGTATTTT,CASSVRAYSTDTQYF
TRBV7-3,.,.,TRBJ2-5,TGTGCCAGCAGCTCTTTGGTGGGGGCCCAAGAGACCCAGTACTTC,CASSSLVGAQETQYF
TRBV7-8,.,.,TRBJ2-3,TGTGCCAGCAGTGGGGAACTGAACACAGATACGCAGTATTTT,CASSGELNTDTQYF
TRBV30,medium-sized,.,TRBJ2-7,TGTGCCTGGAGTGATGAACAGCAAACCGGGAACGAGCAGTACTTC,CAWSDEQQTGNEQYF
TRBV18,.,.,TRBJ2-4,TGTGCCAGCTCAGTGGAGGGGAAAAACATTCAGTACTTC,CASSVEGKNIQYF
TRBV9,once,TRBD2,TRBJ2-3,TGTGCCAGCAGCGTAGACGGGGGGGCCACAGATACGCAGTATTTT,CASSVDGGATDTQYF
TRBV7-9,.,TRBD2,TRBJ2-2,TGTGCCAGCAGCTTATACATTGGGACTAGCGGAATCACCGGGGAGCTGTTTTTT,CASSLYIGTSGITGELFF
TRBV27,.,.,TRBJ2-7,TGTGCCAGCAGTTTATCGACTGCCGTGAGGGAGCAGTACTTC,CASSLSTAVREQYF
TRBV28,.,.,TRBJ1-5,TGTGCCAGCAGCTTTTCTTCCTATCAGCCCCAGCATTTT,CASSFSSYQPQHF
TRBV9,.,TRBD1,TRBJ2-3,TGTGCCAGCAGCGCCGACAGGGGGCGAACAGATACGCAGTATTTT,CASSADRGRTDTQYF
TRBV7-8,.,.,TRBJ2-1,TGTGCCAGCAGCTCCAGGGATGAGCAGTTCTTC,CASSSRDEQFF
TRBV19,.,.,TRBJ1-4,TGTGCCAGTAGTACAACAGGGCGTACGAATGAAAAACTGTTTTTT,CASSTTGRTNEKLFF
TRBV27,.,TRBD1,TRBJ2-5,TGTGCCAGCAGGCGGACAGGGTTGGGGGAAGAGACCCAGTACTTC,CASRRTGLGEETQYF
TRBV30,.,TRBD2,TRBJ2-4,TGTGCCTGGAGTATGGGACTAGCGGGATATTACGGTCCCAAAAACATTCAGTACTTC,CAWSMGLAGYYGPKNIQYF
TRBV25-1,.,.,TRBJ2-3,TGTGCCAGCAGTGAATATCTCGCAGGTTTCACAGATACGCAGTATTTT,CASSEYLAGFTDTQYF
TRBV7-8,few,TRBD1,TRBJ2-5,TGTGCCAGCAGCTCATCACCTCCATTTGGGACAGGGGCGGAGGAGACCCAGTACTTC,CASSSSPPFGTGAEETQYF
TRBV19,.,TRBD1,TRBJ2-3,TGTGCCAGTAGAGTAAAGGGGGCCTCAGATACGCAGTATTTT,CASRVKGASDTQYF
TRBV6-1,once,.,TRBJ1-2,TGTGCCAGCAGTGAGGGGAGCTATGGCTACACCTTC,CASSEGSYGYTF
TRBV7-2,once,TRBD1,TRBJ1-6,TGTGCCAGCAGCCTTGGGACAGGTTATAATTCACCCCTCCACTTT,CASSLGTGYNSPLHF
TRBV7-2,once,.,TRBJ2-1,TGTGCCAGCAGCTTAAGCCCTTCGGGGCCTGAAAATGAGCAGTTCTTC,CASSLSPSGPENEQFF
TRBV7-3,.,.,TRBJ2-3,TGTGCCAGCAGCTTGGGGGCAGATACGCAGTATTTT,CASSLGADTQYF
TRBV25-1,.,TRBD1,TRBJ1-1,TGTGCCAGCAGTGAATGGGGACAGGGAGGGCCTGAAGCTTTCTTT,CASSEWGQGGPEAFF
TRBV27,once,.,TRBJ1-1,TGTGCCAGCAGTTTAAATCGGGGGATGAACACTGAAGCTTTCTTT,CASSLNRGMNTEAFF
TRBV9,.,TRBD2,TRBJ2-3,TGTGCCAGCAGCGTAGCCCCTAGCGGGGTAGCAGATACGCAGTATTTT,CASSVAPSGVADTQYF
TRBV18,.,TRBD1,TRBJ1-2,TGTGCCAGCTCACTAACGGGACAGGGAGACTATGGCTACACCTTC,CASSLTGQGDYGYTF
TRBV5-5,.,.,TRBJ1-3,TGTGCCAGCAGCAGAACAGGGAGCTCTGGAAACACCATATATTTT,CASSRTGSSGNTIYF
TRBV7-8,.,.,TRBJ1-2,TGTGCCAGCAGCCCCCTCACTCTAAATGGCTACACCTTC,CASSPLTLNGYTF
TRBV6-6,.,.,TRBJ2-7,TGTGCCAGCAGTGACGGGACACGGGCTGGGCTAGGGCAGTACTTC,CASSDGTRAGLGQYF
TRBV12-5,.,TRBD1,TRBJ2-6,TGTGCTAGTGGTTTGGCCGGGACAGGAACCCCTGGGGCCAACGTCCTGACTTTC,CASGLAGTGTPGANVLTF
TRBV7-2,.,.,TRBJ2-3,TGTGCCAGCAGCTTAGCAATTACAGATACGCAGTATTTT,CASSLAITDTQYF
TRBV30,.,.,TRBJ2-3,TGTGCCTGGAGCCCAGACCGGTATACGCAGTATTTT,CAWSPDRYTQYF
TRBV7-9,.,.,TRBJ1-1,TGTGCCAGCAGCCAAAATGAAGCTTTCTTT,CASSQNEAFF
TRBV18,.,.,TRBJ1-2,TGTGCCAGCTCGGGTCCGGGCCTCGACGGCTACACCTTC,CASSGPGLDGYTF
TRBV6-1,.,.,TRBJ1-5,TGTGCCAGCACCTCGTGGGGCAATCAGCCCCAGCATTTT,CASTSWGNQPQHF
TRBV6-5,few,TRBD1,TRBJ1-2,TGTGCCAGCAGCCCGACAGGGCAGCATTATGGCTACACCTTC,CASSPTGQHYGYTF
TRBV2,few,.,TRBJ2-2,TGTGCCAGCAGAGAACGGGGTACCGGGGAGCTGTTTTTT,CASRERGTGELFF
TRBV6-1,.,TRBD1,TRBJ2-3,TGTGCCAGCAGAAAGACAGGGTGGGGAGATACGCAGTATTTT,CASRKTGWGDTQYF
TRBV5-1,.,TRBD1,TRBJ1-5,TGCGCCAGCAGCGAAGGGACAGGAGTCAATCAGCCCCAGCATTTT,CASSEGTGVNQPQHF
TRBV7-2,.,.,TRBJ2-1,TGTGCCAGCAGCCTGGACCCCTCCCTTCGTGAGCAGTTCTTC,CASSLDPSLREQFF
TRBV7-6,.,.,TRBJ1-1,TGTGCCAGCAGCTTAGCTTCGGGTTTTGAAGCTTTCTTT,CASSLASGFEAFF
TRBV7-2,.,.,TRBJ2-5,TGTGCCAGCACATTAGTTCGCGTCGGCCCAGGGACCCAGTACTTC,CASTLVRVGPGTQYF
TRBV7-9,few,.,TRBJ2-1,TGTGCCAGCAGCCTCGGGGACTACAATGAGCAGTTCTTC,CASSLGDYNEQFF
TRBV7-2,once,TRBD2,TRBJ2-1,TGTGCCAGCAGCCCTAGCGGGGGGATTGAGCAGTTCTTC,CASSPSGGIEQFF